Below, 5 T cell receptor beta chains from the same sample are listed, as sequenced in a study of breast tumors, draining lymph nodes, adjacent tissues. TCRdb re-analysed the multiplex PCR reads in MiXCR, keeping a single row per CDR3 protein. The sample holds around 22,000 distinct CDR3 sequences, approximately 64% seen once. The sequenced sample was tumor-adjacent breast tissue. These receptor sequences come from a female donor with breast cancer. Some clones in this sample may be carry-over from other donors' samples.

Ten or more counts support this clonotype. For the CDR3, the DNA is TGTGCCAGCAGTTTTCAACAGGGGCAGTTCTTC. It codes for CASSFQQGQFF. The V and J genes are TRBV28 and TRBJ2-1; perhaps TRBD1 as D (6 bases). The CDR3 length is 11 residues. The germline gives CDR1 MDHEN, CDR2 SYDVKM. V shed 3 bases and J shed 12 bases, with 9 bases lying between them.

By share, this clonotype ranks as medium-sized (0.01 to 0.1%). This chain links TRBV30 with TRBJ2-1, with 11 positions matching TRBD2. V gave up 4 bases and J gave up 6 bases; unmatched junction bases: 8. Germline V gives CDR1 GTSNPN, CDR2 SVGIG (reference sequence). This CDR3 comprises 15 residues. The CDR3 sequence: CAWNLAGGPGNEQFF. CDR3 coding DNA: TGTGCCTGGAATTTAGCGGGAGGGCCCGGCAATGAGCAGTTCTTC.

There are many counts of this clonotype. The J gene is TRBJ2-7, the V gene TRBV27, with TRBD2 matching 13 bases. The CDR3 has 15 amino acids. Germline-derived CDR1 and CDR2 are MNHEY and SMNVEV (reference sequence). V gave up 5 bases and J gave up 3 bases; unmatched junction bases: 4. CDR3 region: CASSIGTSGIYEQYF. As DNA, the CDR3 is TGTGCCAGCAGTATCGGGACTAGCGGGATCTACGAGCAGTACTTC.

In its sample, this clonotype was seen once. The V gene is TRBV9, the J gene TRBJ2-7, with D possibly being TRBD1 (5 bases). The V end was cut by 5 bases, the J end by 4 bases, with 16 bases between. The CDR3 extends over 14 amino acids. CDR1 SGDLS and CDR2 YYNGEE come from the germline V gene. This CDR3 is CASSRGSWAYEQYF. CDR3 nucleotides: TGTGCCAGCAGTAGGGGTTCTTGGGCTTACGAGCAGTACTTC.

This clonotype is medium-sized (0.01 to 0.1%) in the sample. J is TRBJ2-7 and V is TRBV14; D possibly corresponds to TRBD1 (5 bases). Deletions cut 0 bases from V and 7 bases from J, with 10 bases between. Germline CDR1 and CDR2: SGHDN and FVKESK. This CDR3 comprises 13 residues. The CDR3 reads CASSQDLGREQYF. The CDR3 DNA reads as TGTGCCAGCAGCCAAGATCTGGGGCGAGAGCAGTACTTC.